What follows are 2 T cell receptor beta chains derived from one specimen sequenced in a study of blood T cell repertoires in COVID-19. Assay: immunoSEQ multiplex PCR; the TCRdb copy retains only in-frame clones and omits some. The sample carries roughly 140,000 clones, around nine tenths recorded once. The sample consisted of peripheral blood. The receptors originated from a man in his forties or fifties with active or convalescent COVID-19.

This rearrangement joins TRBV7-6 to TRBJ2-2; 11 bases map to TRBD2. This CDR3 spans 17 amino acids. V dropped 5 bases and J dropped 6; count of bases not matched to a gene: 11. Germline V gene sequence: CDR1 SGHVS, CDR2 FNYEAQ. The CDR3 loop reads CASSLRASGRFPGELFF. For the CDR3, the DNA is TGTGCCAGCAGCCTAAGGGCTAGCGGGAGGTTTCCCGGGGAGCTGTTTTTT.

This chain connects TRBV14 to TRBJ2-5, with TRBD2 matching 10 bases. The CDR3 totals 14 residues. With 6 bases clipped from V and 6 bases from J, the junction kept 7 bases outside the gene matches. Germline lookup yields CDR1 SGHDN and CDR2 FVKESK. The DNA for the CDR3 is TGTGCCAGCAGATTAGCGGGAGGCGGACAGACCCAGTACTTC. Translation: CASRLAGGGQTQYF.